These T cell receptor beta chains were read from a single sample in a study of read filtering for tumor transcriptome and immune sequencing. MiXCR, applied by TCRdb to the reads, yields one record per CDR3 protein. The table shows 75,000 to 95,000 distinct CDR3 sequences, with roughly 21% occurring only once. The sample taken for sequencing was a population of CD138-negative cells sorted from bone marrow. These receptor sequences come from a donor aged 40 or over with multiple myeloma. Each CDR3 is given with its conserved first and last residue. The D gene is left open where the match is weak. Not every row has a clone size; where given, it reads once, few, many or a size class.

v_gene	j_gene	d_gene	abundance	CDR3nt	CDR3aa
TRBV3-1	TRBJ2-7	-	many	TGTGCCAGCAGCCACGGAAGTGATCTGGCGCAGTACTTC	CASSHGSDLAQYF
TRBV11-2	TRBJ1-5	TRBD1	many	TGTGCCAGCAGCTTGTCCGGGACAGGGGGCAGACTAGGCAATCAGCCCCAGCATTTT	CASSLSGTGGRLGNQPQHF
TRBV19	TRBJ2-5	-	many	TGTGCCAGTAGTATTAGTCCCAGGGAGACCCAGTACTTC	CASSISPRETQYF
TRBV10-1	TRBJ2-1	-	-	TGCGCCAGCAGTGGGTCGACAGGCCCCCGCAATGAGCAGGTCTTC	CASSGSTGPRNEQVF
TRBV7-2	TRBJ2-2	-	many	TGTGCCAGCAGCCTACCAAACAGGGTCCGCGCCGGGGAGCTGTTTTTT	CASSLPNRVRAGELFF
TRBV7-8	TRBJ2-1	TRBD2	many	TGTGCCAGCAGCGTATCGGGGGGGGTTTACAATGAGCAGTTCTTC	CASSVSGGVYNEQFF
TRBV5-5	TRBJ2-5	-	many	TGTGCCAGCAGCAGGGACTACCAAGAGACCCAGTACTTC	CASSRDYQETQYF
TRBV5-1	TRBJ2-2	TRBD1	many	TGCGCCAGCAGCTTACAGGGGGTCGGGGAGCTGTTTTTT	CASSLQGVGELFF
TRBV29-1	TRBJ2-4	-	-	TGCAGCGTTGGCACACCCTCTATTCAGTACTTC	CSVGTPSIQYF
TRBV11-2	TRBJ2-2	TRBD2	many	TGTGCCAGCAGCACACTAGCGGGGGGTTCCGGGGAGCTGTTTTTT	CASSTLAGGSGELFF
TRBV7-9	TRBJ1-4	-	many	TGTGCCAGCAGCGGGCGGTTATCTAATGAAAAACTGTTTTTT	CASSGRLSNEKLFF
TRBV2	TRBJ2-2	TRBD1	-	TGTGCCACTGGGACAGGGGAAGGGACCGGGGAGCTGTTTTTT	CATGTGEGTGELFF
TRBV7-2	TRBJ2-5	TRBD2	many	TGTGCCAGCAGCTTAGTCGCAGCGGGGGGGCAAAAGACCCAGTACTTC	CASSLVAAGGQKTQYF
TRBV6-1	TRBJ2-2	-	-	TGTGCCAGCAGTGAAAATCCACAACTGAACACCGGGGAACTGTTTTTT	CASSENPQLNTGELFF
TRBV7-9	TRBJ2-1	-	many	TGTGCCAGCAGCTTAGTCGATGAGCAGTTCTTC	CASSLVDEQFF
TRBV28	TRBJ2-3	-	many	TGTGCCAGCAGTTCCCCGGGCCGTAACACAGATACGCAGTATTTT	CASSSPGRNTDTQYF
TRBV28	TRBJ2-1	TRBD1	many	TGTGCCAGCAGTTTCGACAGGGCAACTTACAATGAGCAGTTCTTC	CASSFDRATYNEQFF
TRBV15	TRBJ2-5	-	-	TGTGCCACCAGCCCTTCGAGGGGGGCAGGGACAAAAGAGACCCAGTACTTC	CATSPSRGAGTKETQYF
TRBV20-1	TRBJ2-5	-	many	TGCAGTGCTGCTCGGTCGACCCAAGAGACCCAGTACTTC	CSAARSTQETQYF
TRBV2	TRBJ2-4	-	few	TGTGCCAGCAAGTACGGGGTAGCCAAAAACATTCAGTACTTC	CASKYGVAKNIQYF
TRBV27	TRBJ2-7	TRBD1	many	TGTGCCAGCAGTAAAGACAGGGGATTCTACGAGCAGTACTTC	CASSKDRGFYEQYF
TRBV20-1	TRBJ2-3	-	many	TGCAGTGCTAGTGGCCTAGCAGGGGCAGATACGCAGTATTTT	CSASGLAGADTQYF
TRBV20-1	TRBJ2-7	-	many	TGCAGTGCTCCGTCAACGGTGAGGGGTTACGAGCAGTACTTC	CSAPSTVRGYEQYF
TRBV29-1	TRBJ1-2	-	once	TGCAGCGTTTCAGGGGAGGGGTATGGCTACACCTTC	CSVSGEGYGYTF
TRBV5-6	TRBJ2-3	-	few	TGTGCCAGCAGCTTGATAGACAACACAGATACGCAGTATTTT	CASSLIDNTDTQYF